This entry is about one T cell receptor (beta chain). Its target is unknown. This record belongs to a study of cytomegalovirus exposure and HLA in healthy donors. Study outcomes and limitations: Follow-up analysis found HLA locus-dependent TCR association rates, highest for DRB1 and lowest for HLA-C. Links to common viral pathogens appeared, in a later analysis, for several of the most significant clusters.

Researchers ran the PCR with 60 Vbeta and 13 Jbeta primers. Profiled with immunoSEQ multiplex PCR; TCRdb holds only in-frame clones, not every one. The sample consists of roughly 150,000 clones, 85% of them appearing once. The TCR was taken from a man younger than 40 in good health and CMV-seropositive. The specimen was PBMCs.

The CDR3 reads CAVQGVSGVGNEQFF. CDR3 DNA sequence: TGTGCCGTCCAGGGGGTCTCGGGAGTCGGCAATGAGCAGTTCTTC. The rearrangement joins TRBV27 to TRBJ2-1; D possibly corresponds to TRBD1 (7 bases). The CDR3 runs to 15 residues. Trimming shortened V by 11 bases and J by 6 bases, and 23 bases separated the two germline ends. Germline CDR1 is MNHEY and CDR2 is SMNVEV (reference sequence).